This T cell receptor beta chain was obtained from a study of blood T cells in healthy people across ages. General study points: Naive CD4+ cells and diversity were both higher in long-lived donors than in aged donors.

Only a few counts were recorded for this clonotype. Antigen: not known. The junction shows a germline mismatch at one end, possibly a read error. Next came a second PCR, run for roughly 6 to 11 cycles, which used a sample-barcoded 5' primer along with a J-beta primer mix. TCRdb reprocessed the 5' RACE reads with MiXCR, giving one entry per CDR3 protein. This table holds hundreds of thousands of distinct CDR3 sequences, 49% found once. Sequencing was carried out using blood. The clonotype comes from a woman in her fifties or sixties in good health.

CDR3 protein: CSAIRGPLNTEAFF. The DNA of the CDR3 is TGCAGTGCTATTAGGGGGCCACTGAACACTGAGGCTTTCTTT. The rearrangement links TRBV20-1 to TRBJ1-1, with 7 bases that match TRBD1. CDR3 length equals 14 residues. CDR1 DFQATT and CDR2 SNEGSKA come from the germline V gene (reference sequence).